These T cell receptor beta chains were read from a single sample in a study of OX40 agonist ivuxolimab in advanced cancers. TCRdb's copy holds only in-frame clones and misses some; the assay was immunoSEQ multiplex PCR. The data hold about 80,000 clones, with 84% observed a single time. This specimen consisted of CD4+ or CD8+ T cells sorted from blood, obtained in a trial of the OX40 agonist ivuxolimab. These receptors originate from an adult with an advanced solid tumor such as melanoma, head and neck, liver or kidney cancer. Each CDR3 is given with its conserved first and last residue. D genes are given only for firm matches. Clone sizes are given selectively: once, few, many, or a class where the clone is expanded.

NA	TRBJ1-5	NA	TRBV7-2	TGTGCCAGCAGCTTCCAGGTTTTGCAGCCCCAGCATTTT	CASSFQVLQPQHF
NA	TRBJ1-1	TRBD1	TRBV11-2	TGTGCCAGCAGCTCCGATTCAGGGGGCGTATTCTCCAACACTGAAGCTTTCTTT	CASSSDSGGVFSNTEAFF
NA	TRBJ2-1	TRBD2	TRBV7-2	TGTGCCAGCAGCTTAAGAGCGGGAGGGCCATTCTCGGTCAATGAGCAGTTCTTC	CASSLRAGGPFSVNEQFF
NA	TRBJ2-1	NA	TRBV5-1	TGCGCCAGTAACCTCGGGTCGAATCGGAACAATGAGCAGTTCTTC	CASNLGSNRNNEQFF
NA	TRBJ1-5	NA	TRBV10-2	TGCGCCAGCAGTGATTCGGAAGGGTGGAATCAGCCCCAGCATTTT	CASSDSEGWNQPQHF
NA	TRBJ2-1	NA	TRBV7-9	TGTGCCAGCGAAAGGATCGGGCAGTTCTTC	CASERIGQFF
NA	TRBJ2-1	TRBD2	TRBV5-1	TGCGCCAGCAGCTTTGGCCTAGCGGGAGGCCTAACGGGTGAGCAGTTCTTC	CASSFGLAGGLTGEQFF
NA	TRBJ2-1	TRBD1	TRBV6-6	TGTGCCAGCAGTCGGAGTCCGGCAGGGGGATCGAATGAGCAGTTCTTC	CASSRSPAGGSNEQFF
NA	TRBJ2-7	NA	TRBV7-8	TGTGCCAGCACCCCCAGGTGGCAGACCAGCTACGAGCAGTACTTC	CASTPRWQTSYEQYF
NA	TRBJ2-7	TRBD2	TRBV9	TGTGCCAGCAGCGCCCGACTAGCGGGGGGAGTCTACGAGCAGTACTTC	CASSARLAGGVYEQYF
NA	TRBJ2-1	NA	TRBV5-1	TGCGCCAGCACCCTACAGGGTGGCTACAATGAGCAGTTCTTC	CASTLQGGYNEQFF
NA	TRBJ1-6	NA	TRBV30	TGTGCCTGGAAGGGTCAGGCGGATTCACCCCTCCACTTT	CAWKGQADSPLHF
NA	TRBJ2-7	NA	TRBV6-6	TGTGCCAGCAGTGAGTACGAGCAGTACTTC	CASSEYEQYF
NA	TRBJ2-7	NA	TRBV7-2	TGTGCCAGCAGCTTAGACCCCCGGGTGAGGGAGCAGTACTTC	CASSLDPRVREQYF
NA	TRBJ2-5	TRBD1	TRBV30	TGTGCCTGGAGGGTAGGGACAGGGAAGGGGGGACAGGAGACCCAGTACTTC	CAWRVGTGKGGQETQYF
NA	TRBJ2-3	TRBD2	TRBV19	TGTGCCAGTAGTAGGACTAGCGACACAGATACGCAGTATTTT	CASSRTSDTDTQYF
NA	TRBJ1-1	NA	TRBV7-6	TGTGCCAGCAGTTTCAGGTTTGGTGAAGCTTTCTTT	CASSFRFGEAFF
few	TRBJ1-1	TRBD1	TRBV28	TGTGCCAGCAGTTTATGGACAGGGAGTACTGAAGCTTTCTTT	CASSLWTGSTEAFF
few	TRBJ1-1	NA	TRBV30	TGTGCCTGGAGTGTACGTCCCGACACTGAAGCTTTCTTT	CAWSVRPDTEAFF
few	TRBJ2-7	TRBD2	TRBV5-4	TGTGCCAGCAGCTTCGGGCTAGCGGGAAGGTACGAGCAGTACTTC	CASSFGLAGRYEQYF
NA	TRBJ1-1	NA	TRBV2	TGTGCCAGCAGATTAGACGGTGACCTCACTGAAGCTTTCTTT	CASRLDGDLTEAFF
NA	TRBJ1-2	NA	TRBV4-1	TGCGCCAGCAGCCAAAGCCCAGGAAATCGCGGCTACACCTTC	CASSQSPGNRGYTF
NA	TRBJ2-7	NA	TRBV27	TGTGCCAGCAGTTTTCTACAGGGTAATAGCGAGCAGTACTTC	CASSFLQGNSEQYF
once	TRBJ1-4	NA	TRBV28	TGTGCCAGCAGCCCCTGGGGGGGGGATGAAAAACTGTTTTTT	CASSPWGGDEKLFF
NA	TRBJ2-2	NA	TRBV9	TGTGCCAGCAGCCTACTACAGGGTAGTTCCGGGGAGCTGTTTTTT	CASSLLQGSSGELFF
once	TRBJ2-1	TRBD2	TRBV5-1	TGCGCCAGCACCCCACTAGCGAGCTATAACAATGAGCAGTTCTTC	CASTPLASYNNEQFF
NA	TRBJ1-3	NA	TRBV7-2	TGTGCCAGCAGCTCTTCGACAGGACTCGGAAACACCATATATTTT	CASSSSTGLGNTIYF
NA	TRBJ1-1	TRBD1	TRBV6-5	TGTGCCAGCAGTTACAGGGGACAGAAGAACACTGAAGCTTTCTTT	CASSYRGQKNTEAFF
NA	TRBJ1-1	NA	TRBV7-2	TGTGCCAGCAGCCCATTCAGGGCTTGGAGGACTGAAGCTTTCTTT	CASSPFRAWRTEAFF
few	TRBJ1-2	TRBD1	TRBV2	TGTGCCAGCAGCGCCGGGACAGGGTATGGCTACACCTTC	CASSAGTGYGYTF
NA	TRBJ2-2	NA	TRBV11-3	TGTGCCAGCAGCGTAGGCGGGCAGAGGAACACCGGGGAGCTGTTTTTT	CASSVGGQRNTGELFF